This TCR beta chain was obtained from a study of cytomegalovirus exposure and HLA in healthy donors. Study information: The approximately 670 first-cohort repertoires shared a platform with the roughly 130 validation repertoires, as reported in a later analysis.

Separation from the roughly 700-subject first cohort characterized the roughly 120-subject validation cohort, to which the donors belonged. TCRdb's table, derived via immunoSEQ multiplex PCR, lists solely in-frame clones and lacks some. The sample has fewer than 130,000 clones, over 85% seen once; the top ten hold around 2%. The CDR3 extends over 14 amino acids. J gave up 4 bases and V 4 bases, and 7 bases lay outside the gene matches. Germline V gene lookup returns CDR1 MDHEN and CDR2 SYDVKM. The J gene is TRBJ2-7, the V gene TRBV28; 7 nucleotides align to TRBD1. Sequencing input: PBMCs. The receptor was isolated from a woman in her late teens or twenties in good health and CMV-seronegative. CDR3 in DNA: TGTGCCAGCAGTTCCCCGGGACAGATATACGAGCAGTACTTC. Its protein product is CASSSPGQIYEQYF.